This T cell receptor beta chain was sequenced for a study of T cell repertoires in cytomegalovirus infection. Across the study: Based on public TCR beta signatures, there were indications of CMV infection and of a matching HLA type. General observations from the study: In two of eight donors, the top clonotype was HLA-C-restricted CMV-specific.

This clonotype was seen more than once but under ten times. Its target is unknown. MiXCR, run by TCRdb on the reads, gives a single entry per CDR3 protein. In the table there are 150,000 to 200,000 distinct CDR3 sequences, 17% of which are singletons. CDR1 and CDR2 from the germline V gene are DFQATT and SNEGSKA (reference sequence). The CDR3 consists of 14 residues. V dropped 6 bases and J dropped 0 bases, with 15 bases sitting between them. The sample consisted of CD8+ T cells from PBMCs. The chain links TRBV20-1 to TRBJ2-7, with TRBD2 as a possible D gene (6 bases). The origin of this receptor is a human donor in good health (CMV status not recorded). Some clones in this sample may be carry-over from other donors' samples. The CDR3 DNA sequence: TGCAGTGCCGCCGGGACTCAGAGCTCCTACGAGCAGTACTTC. Amino acids: CSAAGTQSSYEQYF.